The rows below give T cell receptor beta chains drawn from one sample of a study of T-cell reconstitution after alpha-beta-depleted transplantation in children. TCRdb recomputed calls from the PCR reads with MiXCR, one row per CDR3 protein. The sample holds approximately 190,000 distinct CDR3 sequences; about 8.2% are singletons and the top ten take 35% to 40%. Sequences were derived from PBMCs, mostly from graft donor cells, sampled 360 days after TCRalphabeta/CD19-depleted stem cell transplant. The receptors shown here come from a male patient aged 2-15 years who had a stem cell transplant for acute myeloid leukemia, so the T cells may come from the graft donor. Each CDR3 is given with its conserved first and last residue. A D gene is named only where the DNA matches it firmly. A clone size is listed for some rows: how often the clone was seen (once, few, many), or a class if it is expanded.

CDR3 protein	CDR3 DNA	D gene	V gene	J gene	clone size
CMPRRPYTDTQYF	TGCATGCCTCGGAGGCCCTACACAGATACGCAGTATTTT	-	TRBV20-1	TRBJ2-3	-
CASSHDTNTEAFF	TGTGCCAGCAGTCATGACACCAACACTGAAGCTTTCTTT	-	TRBV7-9	TRBJ1-1	many
CASSYSEWGNTEAFF	TGTGCCAGCAGTTACTCGGAATGGGGGAACACTGAAGCTTTCTTT	-	TRBV6-5	TRBJ1-1	-
CASTKTDQETQYF	TGTGCCAGCACGAAGACGGACCAAGAGACCCAGTACTTC	-	TRBV6-6	TRBJ2-5	many
CASRWTSGSIDTQYF	TGTGCCAGCAGGTGGACTAGCGGGAGTATAGATACGCAGTATTTT	TRBD2	TRBV12-3/TRBV12-4	TRBJ2-3	few
CASSLATGTSGTDTQYF	TGCGCCAGCAGCTTGGCAACCGGGACTAGCGGTACAGATACGCAGTATTTT	TRBD2	TRBV5-1	TRBJ2-3	-
CASSNFKILAGAPSSYEQYF	TGTGCCAGCAGCAATTTTAAGATTTTAGCGGGAGCCCCGAGCTCCTACGAGCAGTACTTC	TRBD2	TRBV11-1	TRBJ2-7	-
CASRDRGGSQYF	TGTGCCAGCAGAGATCGGGGGGGTTCGCAGTATTTT	TRBD2	TRBV12-3/TRBV12-4	TRBJ2-3	-
CASSVGGGWETQYF	TGTGCCAGCAGCGTAGGGGGGGGTTGGGAGACCCAGTACTTC	TRBD2	TRBV9	TRBJ2-5	-
CSADGETGRGYGYTF	TGCAGTGCCGATGGGGAGACAGGGCGCGGCTATGGCTACACCTTC	TRBD1	TRBV20-1	TRBJ1-2	-
CASSQEDDRVYEQYF	TGTGCCAGCAGCCAAGAAGACGACAGGGTCTACGAGCAGTACTTC	TRBD1	TRBV14	TRBJ2-7	few
CASSLGQGARETQYF	TGCGCCAGCAGCTTGGGACAGGGGGCGCGTGAGACCCAGTACTTC	TRBD1	TRBV5-1	TRBJ2-5	many
CASSFGADPYEQYF	TGTGCCAGCAGTTTCGGAGCGGACCCCTACGAGCAGTACTTC	-	TRBV12-3/TRBV12-4	TRBJ2-7	few
CACSYEGAYNSPLHF	TGTGCCTGCAGTTACGAAGGGGCCTATAATTCACCCCTCCACTTT	-	TRBV6-5	TRBJ1-6	once
CASSFGQLETQYF	TGTGCCAGCAGTTTCGGACAGCTAGAGACCCAGTACTTC	-	TRBV12-3/TRBV12-4	TRBJ2-5	many
CASSHQGTDTQCF	TGTGCCAGCAGTCACCAGGGCACAGATACGCAGTGTTTT	-	TRBV3-1	TRBJ2-3	once
CASGWGSGTEAFF	TGTGCTAGTGGTTGGGGCAGTGGGACTGAAGCTTTCTTT	-	TRBV12-5	TRBJ1-1	-
CASSLGQGKAFF	TGTGCCAGCAGTTTGGGACAGGGGAAAGCTTTCTTT	TRBD1	TRBV12-3/TRBV12-4	TRBJ1-1	-